This TCR beta chain originates from a study of radiation and T cells in renal cell carcinoma. Study details: Nephrectomy followed 15 Gy stereotactic body radiation by 4 weeks.

Study outcomes and limitations: Top tumor clonotypes rose in blood 2 weeks post-radiation, then contracted. No pretreatment tumor biopsies were available for baseline clonotypes.

The repertoire was sequenced with immunoSEQ multiplex PCR; TCRdb's copy has only in-frame clones and lacks some. The data show some 75,000 clones, around 80% seen once. V was clipped by 2 bases and J by 2 bases, with 13 bases between them. The germline gives CDR1 SGHTA, CDR2 FQGNSA. CDR3 size: 16 residues. Notes on this clone: What it recognizes is unknown.

As to time point: blood 2 weeks post-SBRT. The treatment here: 15 Gy SBRT to primary tumor, nephrectomy 4 weeks later. Radiation-treated patients gave blood at baseline, week 2 and week 4. V gene TRBV7-2 combines with J gene TRBJ1-5; D is unclear. The source is a man in his sixties with renal cell carcinoma. The material was blood, obtained from a patient whose treatment included radiotherapy and nephrectomy. The CDR3 loop reads CASSLSRGIGNQPQHF. The CDR3 coding sequence is TGTGCCAGCAGCTTATCACGCGGGATCGGCAATCAGCCCCAGCATTTT.